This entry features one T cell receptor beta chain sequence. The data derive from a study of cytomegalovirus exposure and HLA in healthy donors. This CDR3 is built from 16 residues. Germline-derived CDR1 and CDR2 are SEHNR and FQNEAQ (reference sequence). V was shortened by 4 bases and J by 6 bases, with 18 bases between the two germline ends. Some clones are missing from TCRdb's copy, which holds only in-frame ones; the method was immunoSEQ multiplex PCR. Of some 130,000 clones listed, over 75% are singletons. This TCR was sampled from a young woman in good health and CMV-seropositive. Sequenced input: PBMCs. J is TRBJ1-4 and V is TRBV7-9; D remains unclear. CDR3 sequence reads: CASSSQVAILHEKLFF. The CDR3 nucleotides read TGTGCCAGCAGCTCGCAGGTGGCTATCCTCCATGAAAAACTGTTTTTT. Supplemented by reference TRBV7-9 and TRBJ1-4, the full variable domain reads DTGVSQNPRHKITKRGQNVTFRCDPISEHNRLYWYRQTLGQGPEFLTYFQNEAQLEKSRLLSDRFSAERPKGSFSTLEIQRTEQGDSAMYLCASSSQVAILHEKLFFGSGTQLSVL.